This T cell receptor beta chain was sequenced for a study of blood T cell repertoires in COVID-19. Study background: Sample material is recorded as cDNA or gDNA derived from T cells, B-cell-depleted T cells, or PBMCs.

The repertoire was sequenced with immunoSEQ multiplex PCR; TCRdb's copy has only in-frame clones and lacks some. This table has approximately 200,000 clones, around 86% appearing once. Trimming at V came to 0 bases and at J to 7 bases, leaving 6 bases not matched to a gene. The CDR3 sequence is 14 residues long. CDR1 and CDR2 from the germline V gene are SGHRS and YFSETQ. Source material: PBMCs or T cells enriched from blood (not recorded which). V and J are TRBV5-1 and TRBJ1-2; 7 nucleotides match TRBD1. The receptor comes from a woman aged 30 to 39 who had recovered from COVID-19. CDR3 in DNA: TGCGCCAGCAGCTTGGGACAGGGTAGTTCTGGCTACACCTTC. Translation: CASSLGQGSSGYTF.